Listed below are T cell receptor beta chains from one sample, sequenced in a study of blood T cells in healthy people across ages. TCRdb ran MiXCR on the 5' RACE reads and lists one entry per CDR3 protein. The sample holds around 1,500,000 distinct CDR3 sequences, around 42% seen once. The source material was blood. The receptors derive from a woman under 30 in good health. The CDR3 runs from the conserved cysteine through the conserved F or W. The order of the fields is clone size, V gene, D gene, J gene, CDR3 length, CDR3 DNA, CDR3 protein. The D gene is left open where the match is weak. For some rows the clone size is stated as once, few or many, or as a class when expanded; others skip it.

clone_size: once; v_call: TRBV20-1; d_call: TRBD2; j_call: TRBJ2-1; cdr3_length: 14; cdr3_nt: TGCAGTGCTAGAGTAGCGGGAGTTGGAGAGACCCAGTTCTTC; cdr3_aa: CSARVAGVGETQFF
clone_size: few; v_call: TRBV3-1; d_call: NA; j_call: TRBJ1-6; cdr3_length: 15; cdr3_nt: TGTGCCAGCAGCCAAATGCAGGGTTATAATTCACCCCTCCACTTT; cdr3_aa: CASSQMQGYNSPLHF
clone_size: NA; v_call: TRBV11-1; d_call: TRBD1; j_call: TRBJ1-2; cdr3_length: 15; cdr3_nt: TGTGCCAGCAGCCCTACAGGGGCCCAGGGGTATGGCTACACCTTC; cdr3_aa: CASSPTGAQGYGYTF
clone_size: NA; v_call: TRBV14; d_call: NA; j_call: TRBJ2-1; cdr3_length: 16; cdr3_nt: TGTGCCAGCAGCCAAGCCGCGGGGGCCTTTCTCAATGAGCAGTTCTTC; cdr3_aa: CASSQAAGAFLNEQFF
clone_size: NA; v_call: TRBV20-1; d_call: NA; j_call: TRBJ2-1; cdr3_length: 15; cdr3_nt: TGCAGTGCTGGGGGGGGCCCCCGGGGGGTTGGTGAGCAGTTCTTC; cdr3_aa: CSAGGGPRGVGEQFF
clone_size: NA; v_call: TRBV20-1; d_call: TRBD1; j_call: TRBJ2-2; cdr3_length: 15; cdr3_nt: TGCAGTGCTAGTAAGACAGGGAGTGACCCCGGGGAGCTGTTTTTT; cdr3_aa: CSASKTGSDPGELFF
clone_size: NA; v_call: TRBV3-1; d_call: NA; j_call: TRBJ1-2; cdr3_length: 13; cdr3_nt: TGTGCCAGCAGCGAACAGGGTCGCTATGGCTACACCTTC; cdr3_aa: CASSEQGRYGYTF
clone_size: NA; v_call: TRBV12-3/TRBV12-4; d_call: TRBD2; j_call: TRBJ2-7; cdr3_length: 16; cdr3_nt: TGTGCCAGCAGCCCCGGGGCGGGGAGGGCCGTCTACGAGCAGTACTTC; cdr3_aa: CASSPGAGRAVYEQYF
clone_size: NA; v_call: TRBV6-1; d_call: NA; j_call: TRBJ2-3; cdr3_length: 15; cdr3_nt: TGTGCCAGCAGTGAAAGCCCAAAGCCGGCAGATACGCAGTATTTT; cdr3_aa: CASSESPKPADTQYF
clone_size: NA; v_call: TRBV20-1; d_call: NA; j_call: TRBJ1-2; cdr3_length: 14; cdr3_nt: TGCAGTGCTAGTGGGCAGCTCAACCGCTATGGCTACACCTTC; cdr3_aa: CSASGQLNRYGYTF
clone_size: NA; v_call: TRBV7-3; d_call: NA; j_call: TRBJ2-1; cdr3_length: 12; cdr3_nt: TGTGCCAGCAGCTCGGACGGACGGGAGCAGTTCTTC; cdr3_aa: CASSSDGREQFF
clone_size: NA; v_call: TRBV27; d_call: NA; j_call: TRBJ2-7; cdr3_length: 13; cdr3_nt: TGTGCCAGCAGTTTATCGGAACTCAACGAGCAGTACTTC; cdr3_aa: CASSLSELNEQYF
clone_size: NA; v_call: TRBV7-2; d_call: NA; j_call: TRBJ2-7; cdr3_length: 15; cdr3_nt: TGTGCCAGCAGCGCCAGGGGTCAGAGCTCCTACGAGCAGTACTTC; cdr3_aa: CASSARGQSSYEQYF
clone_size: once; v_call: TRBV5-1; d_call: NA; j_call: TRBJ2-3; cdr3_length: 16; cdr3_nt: TGCGCCAGCACCATAACAGGGAACGGGGGCCCAGATACGCAGTATTTT; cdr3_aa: CASTITGNGGPDTQYF
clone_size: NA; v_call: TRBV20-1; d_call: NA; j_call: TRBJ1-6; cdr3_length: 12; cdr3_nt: TGCAGTGCTTCACCCCCTCTCTCTCCCCTCCACTTT; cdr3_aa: CSASPPLSPLHF
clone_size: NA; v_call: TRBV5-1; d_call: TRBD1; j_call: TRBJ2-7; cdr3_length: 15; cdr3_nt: TGCGCCAGCAGTACCCGGGACAGGGATGTCAATGAGCAGTACTTC; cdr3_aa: CASSTRDRDVNEQYF
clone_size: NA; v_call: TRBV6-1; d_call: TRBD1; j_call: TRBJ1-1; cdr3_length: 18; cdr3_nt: TGTGCCAGCAGTCCACGATCGACAGGGACATCCATGAACACTGAAGCTTTCTTT; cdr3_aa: CASSPRSTGTSMNTEAFF
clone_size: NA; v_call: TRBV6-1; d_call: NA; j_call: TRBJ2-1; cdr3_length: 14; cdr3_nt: TGTGCCAGCAGTGAGGGACGGGAATACAATGAGCAGTTCTTC; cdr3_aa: CASSEGREYNEQFF
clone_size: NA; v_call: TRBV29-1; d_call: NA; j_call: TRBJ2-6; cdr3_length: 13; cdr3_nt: TGCAGCGTTTGGGGGCAGGGGGCCAACGTCCTGACTTTC; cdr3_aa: CSVWGQGANVLTF
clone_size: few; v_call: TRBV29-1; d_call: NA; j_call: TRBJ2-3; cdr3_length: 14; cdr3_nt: TGCAGCGCTGGAGGGGCGTTCGGCACAGATACGCAGTATTTT; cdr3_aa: CSAGGAFGTDTQYF
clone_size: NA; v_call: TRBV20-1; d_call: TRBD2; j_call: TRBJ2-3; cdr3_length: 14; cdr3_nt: TGCAGTGCTAGAGAGAGTAGCGGGACAGATACGCAGTATTTT; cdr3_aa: CSARESSGTDTQYF
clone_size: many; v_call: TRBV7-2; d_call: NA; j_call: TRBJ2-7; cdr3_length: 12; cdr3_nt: TGTGCCAGCAGCTTAGCGGGACAAGCGCAGTACTTC; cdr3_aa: CASSLAGQAQYF
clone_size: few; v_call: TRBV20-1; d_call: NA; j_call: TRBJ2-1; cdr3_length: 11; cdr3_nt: TGCAGTGCTAGCTCAGGCGCTGAGCAGTTCTTC; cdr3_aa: CSASSGAEQFF
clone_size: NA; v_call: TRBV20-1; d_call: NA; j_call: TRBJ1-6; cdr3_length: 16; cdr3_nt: TGCAGTGCTAGAGAGGGGGACGGAATATATAATTCACCCCTCCACTTT; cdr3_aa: CSAREGDGIYNSPLHF
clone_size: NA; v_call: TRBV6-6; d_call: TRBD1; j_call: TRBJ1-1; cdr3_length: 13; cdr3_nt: TGTGCCAGCATCGACAGGGGGGACACTGAAGCTTTCTTT; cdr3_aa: CASIDRGDTEAFF
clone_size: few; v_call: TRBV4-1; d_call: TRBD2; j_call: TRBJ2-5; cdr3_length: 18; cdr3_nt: TGCGCCAGCAGCCAAGATTGGGCTAGCGGCCCTATATTTATGGAGCAGTACTTC; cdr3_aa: CASSQDWASGPIFMEQYF
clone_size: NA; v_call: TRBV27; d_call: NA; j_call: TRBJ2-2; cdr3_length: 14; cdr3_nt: TGTGCCAGCAGTTTAAGGACTAACACCGGGGAGCTGTTTTTT; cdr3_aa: CASSLRTNTGELFF
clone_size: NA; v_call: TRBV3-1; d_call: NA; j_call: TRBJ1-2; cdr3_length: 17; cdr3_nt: TGTGCCAGCAGCCAAGATCGAACGGCAGGGAGGAACTATGGCTACACCTTC; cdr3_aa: CASSQDRTAGRNYGYTF
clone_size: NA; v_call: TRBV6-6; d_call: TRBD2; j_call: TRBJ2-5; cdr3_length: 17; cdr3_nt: TGTGCCAGCAGTTACCGGACTAGCGGGGGGCGGAGAGAGACCCAGTACTTC; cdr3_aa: CASSYRTSGGRRETQYF
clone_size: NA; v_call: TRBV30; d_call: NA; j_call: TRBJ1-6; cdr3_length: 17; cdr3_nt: TGTGCCTGGAGAACCACCGGTCTGAGCTCCTATAATTCACCCCTCCACTTT; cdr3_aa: CAWRTTGLSSYNSPLHF
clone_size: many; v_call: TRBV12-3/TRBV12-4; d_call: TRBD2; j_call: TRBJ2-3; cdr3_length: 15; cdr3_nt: TGTGCCAGCATCTCTCAGCGGGGGGTCACAGATACGCAGTATTTT; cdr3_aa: CASISQRGVTDTQYF
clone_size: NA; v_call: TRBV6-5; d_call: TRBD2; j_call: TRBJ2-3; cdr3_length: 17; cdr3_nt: TGTGCCAGCAGTTACTCGAGCGGGGGGGCCTATACAGATACGCAGTATTTT; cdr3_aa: CASSYSSGGAYTDTQYF
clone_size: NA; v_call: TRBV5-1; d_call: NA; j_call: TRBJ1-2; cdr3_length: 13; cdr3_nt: TGCGCCAGCAGCCCCGGGGGGAACCATGGCTACACCTTC; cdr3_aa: CASSPGGNHGYTF
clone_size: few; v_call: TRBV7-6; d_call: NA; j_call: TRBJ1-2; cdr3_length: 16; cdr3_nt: TGTGCCAGCAGCTTAGAAGTCCGCGCAGGCAACTATGGCTACACCTTC; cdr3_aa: CASSLEVRAGNYGYTF
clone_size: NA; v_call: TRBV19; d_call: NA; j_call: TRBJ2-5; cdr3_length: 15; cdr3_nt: TGTGCCAGTACCGATGGGACATCGCGAGGGGAGACCCAGTACTTC; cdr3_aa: CASTDGTSRGETQYF
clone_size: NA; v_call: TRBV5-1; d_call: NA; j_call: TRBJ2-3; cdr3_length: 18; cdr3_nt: TGCGCCAGCAGCTTGCGTCCTAGCATGGAGATCGTGACAGATACGCAGTATTTT; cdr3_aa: CASSLRPSMEIVTDTQYF
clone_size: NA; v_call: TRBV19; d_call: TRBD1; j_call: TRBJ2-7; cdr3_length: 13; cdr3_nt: TGTGCCAGTAGTTCCCAGGGGGTCTACGAGCAGTACTTC; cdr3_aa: CASSSQGVYEQYF
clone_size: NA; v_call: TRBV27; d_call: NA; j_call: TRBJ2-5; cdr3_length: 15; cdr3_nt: TGTGCCAGCAGTTTAGGAGGGGGGGAAGGCGAGACCCAGTACTTC; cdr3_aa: CASSLGGGEGETQYF
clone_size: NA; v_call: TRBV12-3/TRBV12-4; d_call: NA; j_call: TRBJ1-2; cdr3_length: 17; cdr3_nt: TGTGCCAGCAGCCTCCGGGACATCCGGAACGGAGCCTATGGCTACACCTTC; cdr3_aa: CASSLRDIRNGAYGYTF
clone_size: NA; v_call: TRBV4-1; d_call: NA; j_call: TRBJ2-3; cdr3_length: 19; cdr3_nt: TGCGCCAGCAGCCAACCAAAGTGGACAGGGAGGGATAGCACAGATACGCAGTATTTT; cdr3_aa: CASSQPKWTGRDSTDTQYF
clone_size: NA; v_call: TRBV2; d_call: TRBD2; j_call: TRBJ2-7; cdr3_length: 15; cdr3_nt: TGTGCCAGCAGACGTTGGCTAGCGGGATACAATGAGCAGTACTTC; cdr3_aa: CASRRWLAGYNEQYF
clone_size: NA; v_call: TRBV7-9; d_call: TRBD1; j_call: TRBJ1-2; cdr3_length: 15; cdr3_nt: TGTGCCAGCAGCTCACGTGGACAGGGCAACTATGGCTACACCTTC; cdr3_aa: CASSSRGQGNYGYTF
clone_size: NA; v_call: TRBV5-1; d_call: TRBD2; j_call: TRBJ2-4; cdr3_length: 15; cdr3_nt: TGCGCCAGCAGCCTCAGCGGGAGGGTGGACAATGAGCAGTACTTC; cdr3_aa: CASSLSGRVDNEQYF
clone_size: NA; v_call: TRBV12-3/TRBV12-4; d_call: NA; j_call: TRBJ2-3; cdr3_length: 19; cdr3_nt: TGTGCCAGCAGTTTAAGGGCAGGGGGGCCCCAGGCGGGCACAGATACGCAGTATTTT; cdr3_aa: CASSLRAGGPQAGTDTQYF
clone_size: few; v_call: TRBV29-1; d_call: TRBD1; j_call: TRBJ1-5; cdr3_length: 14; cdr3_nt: TGCAGCGTCGGGGACAGTGAGGTTGGCCAGCCCCAGCATTTT; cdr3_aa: CSVGDSEVGQPQHF